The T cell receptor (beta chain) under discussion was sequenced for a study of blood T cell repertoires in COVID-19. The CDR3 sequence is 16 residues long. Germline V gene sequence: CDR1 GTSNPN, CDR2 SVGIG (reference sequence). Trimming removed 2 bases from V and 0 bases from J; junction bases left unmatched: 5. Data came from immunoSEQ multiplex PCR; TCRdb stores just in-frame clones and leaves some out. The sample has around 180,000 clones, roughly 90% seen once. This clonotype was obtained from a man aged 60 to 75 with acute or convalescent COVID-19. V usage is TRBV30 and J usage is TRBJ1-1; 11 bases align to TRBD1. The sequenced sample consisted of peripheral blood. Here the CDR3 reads CAWSPRDRGVNTEAFF. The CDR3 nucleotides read TGTGCCTGGAGTCCCCGGGACAGGGGGGTGAACACTGAAGCTTTCTTT.